The rows below give T cell receptor beta chains drawn from one sample of a study of shared clonotypes between healthy human individuals. Produced via immunoSEQ multiplex PCR; TCRdb's table is partial and in-frame only. The profile shows millions of clones, 85% to 95% of them singletons. The sequencing sample was made of naive CD8+ T cells from PBMCs. The receptors come from a man aged 18 to 30 in good health. Some clones in this sample may be carry-over from other donors' samples. The CDR3 runs from the conserved cysteine through the conserved F or W. D genes are given only for firm matches. A row's size may be missing; if present it is once, few, many or a size class.

>TRBV29-1|TRBJ2-1|NA|NA
TGCAGCGTTGGGGTTAGCGGTCCAGCTCACAATGAGCAGTTCTTC
CSVGVSGPAHNEQFF
>TRBV6-1|TRBJ1-5|NA|NA
TGTGCCAGCAAGGTAGATCGGGGCTCGGCTCAGCCCCAGCATTTT
CASKVDRGSAQPQHF
>TRBV2|TRBJ2-1|NA|TRBD2
TGTGCCAGCACTTCAGCGGGAGGGCCGGATGAGCAGTTCTTC
CASTSAGGPDEQFF
>TRBV9|TRBJ2-7|NA|TRBD2
TGTGCCAGCAGCGAGGGACTAGCGGAGACGTACGAGCAGTACTTC
CASSEGLAETYEQYF
>TRBV4-1|TRBJ2-2|NA|NA
TGCGCCAGCAGCCAAGGAAGGGGCGCGAACACCGGGGAGCTGTTTTTT
CASSQGRGANTGELFF
>TRBV29-1|TRBJ2-5|NA|TRBD1
TGCAGCGTTGAACGACAGGGGCGTAGGCAAGAGACCCAGTACTTC
CSVERQGRRQETQYF
>TRBV19|TRBJ2-2|NA|NA
TGTGCCAGTATGGGGCTTGACAGTAACACCGGGGAGCTGTTTTTT
CASMGLDSNTGELFF
>TRBV5-1|TRBJ2-5|NA|NA
TGCGCCAGCAGCTGGAGTTCCTCCGAAGAGACCCAGTACTTC
CASSWSSSEETQYF
>TRBV7-7|TRBJ1-1|NA|TRBD1
TGTGCCAGCAGCGACCGGGACAGGGCCCCTGAAGCTTTCTTT
CASSDRDRAPEAFF
>TRBV9|TRBJ1-2|NA|NA
TGTGCCAGCAGCGTGGGGAGTCAGGGTAAGGACTATGGCTACACCTTC
CASSVGSQGKDYGYTF
>TRBV7-9|TRBJ2-3|NA|NA
TGTGCCAGCAGCACAAGGACAGCTAGCACAGATACGCAGTATTTT
CASSTRTASTDTQYF
>TRBV2|TRBJ2-1|NA|TRBD2
TGTGCCAGCAGTGAACTTAGCGGGAGTGAGACCTACAATGAGCAGTTCTTC
CASSELSGSETYNEQFF
>TRBV7-9|TRBJ1-2|few|TRBD1
TGTGCCAGCAGCGGCCGGACAGGGGGATATGGCTACACCTTC
CASSGRTGGYGYTF
>TRBV5-1|TRBJ2-1|NA|NA
TGCGCCAGCAGCTTGGAGCAGGGGCACTACAATGAGCAGTTCTTC
CASSLEQGHYNEQFF
>TRBV5-1|TRBJ1-1|NA|NA
TGCGCCAGCAGCTCCGGGGGAGAGGGCACTGAAGCTTTCTTT
CASSSGGEGTEAFF
>TRBV25-1|TRBJ1-2|NA|NA
TGTGCCAGCAGTTGGTCCGAGGGTACGAGTGGCTACACCTTC
CASSWSEGTSGYTF
>TRBV10-1|TRBJ2-7|NA|NA
TGCGCCAGCAGTGAGAAACGATTCGGGGGCGTCGTCTCCTACGAGCAGTACTTC
CASSEKRFGGVVSYEQYF